The 27 T cell receptor beta chains in this list originate from one sample, sequenced in a study of T cells after yellow fever vaccination. From the 5' RACE reads, TCRdb called clonotypes with MiXCR, one entry per CDR3 protein. The table records roughly 340,000 distinct CDR3 sequences, 8% to 10% of them present only once. This specimen consisted of PBMCs, obtained on the day of the first yellow fever vaccination. The receptors shown here come from a man younger than 35 who received the YFV17D yellow fever vaccine.

The chain is built from TRBV4-1 and TRBJ2-5; 7 bases fit TRBD2. Germline V gene sequence: CDR1 MGHRA, CDR2 YSYEKL. The CDR3 is made up of 14 amino acids. The V and J ends lost 2 bases and 5 bases, in that order; junction bases with no gene match: 5. The CDR3 DNA reads TGCGCCAGCAGCCAAAACCCGCGGGGGGAGACCCAGTACTTC. Translated: CASSQNPRGETQYF.

The table lists this clonotype with a few counts. The chain recombines TRBV5-8 with TRBJ2-1; 14 bases fit TRBD2. Germline loops: CDR1 SGHTS, CDR2 YDEGEE. V lost 3 bases, J lost 8 bases, and 10 bases stayed unmatched. This CDR3 has 17 residues. This CDR3 reads CASSWTGTSGGLHEQFF. CDR3 nucleotide sequence: TGTGCCAGCAGCTGGACTGGGACTAGCGGGGGCCTCCATGAGCAGTTCTTC.

This clonotype was detected a few times. The chain joins TRBV7-4 to TRBJ2-7; D is possibly TRBD2 (5 bases). V dropped 0 bases and J dropped 0 bases, with 12 bases sitting between them. Germline CDR1 reads SGHVT; CDR2 reads SQSDAQ. The CDR3 extends over 16 amino acids. Here the CDR3 DNA reads TGTGCCAGCAGCTTAGCGCCCGGGGAAGGCTCCTACGAGCAGTACGTC. It is translated as CASSLAPGEGSYEQYV.

There are many counts of this clonotype. This sequence joins TRBV28 and TRBJ2-7; D call uncertain. CDR3 length equals 12 residues. V lost 2 bases to trimming and J lost 0 bases, with 2 bases between them. CDR1 is MDHEN, CDR2 SYDVKM, per germline. CDR3 coding DNA: TGTGCCAGCAGTTTACTCTCCTACGAGCAGTACTTC. This sequence encodes CASSLLSYEQYF.

V is TRBV7-9 and J is TRBJ2-7, with D hard to call. The CDR3 runs 15 residues. From germline, CDR1 is SEHNR and CDR2 FQNEAQ (reference sequence). V lost 1 base to trimming and J lost 1 base, with 11 bases between them. CDR3 sequence (DNA): TGTGCCAGCAGCTTAGGCAGAGGATATTCCTACGAGCAGTACGTC. Translation: CASSLGRGYSYEQYV.

The table lists this clonotype with many counts. This chain uses TRBV24-1 with TRBJ1-2, with D unresolved. V lost 4 bases, J lost 3 bases, and 8 bases lay in between. This CDR3 contains 13 residues. Germline-derived CDR1 and CDR2 are KGHDR and SFDVKD. The CDR3 DNA reads as TGTGCCACCAGTGAAACAGCAGACTATGGCTACACCTTC. Translating it yields CATSETADYGYTF.

This clonotype was counted between two and nine times. The gene calls are TRBV14 and TRBJ2-5; 12 nucleotides agree with TRBD2. Germline CDR1 SGHDN, CDR2 FVKESK. The V gene end was trimmed by 4 bases and the J gene end by 4 bases; junction bases not matched to a gene: 4. The CDR3 length is 15 residues. CDR3 residues: CASSPGLAGIETQYF. The CDR3, as DNA: TGTGCCAGCAGCCCTGGACTAGCGGGGATAGAGACCCAGTACTTC.

This chain connects TRBV7-2 to TRBJ2-7; 12 nucleotides agree with TRBD1. Per germline, CDR1 SGHTA and CDR2 FQGNSA. CDR3 length equals 16 residues. The ends lost 4 bases at V and 5 bases at J; junction bases unmatched: 9. The CDR3 is CASSWSQGQGANEQYF. In nucleotides, the CDR3 is TGTGCCAGCAGCTGGAGCCAGGGACAGGGGGCTAACGAGCAGTACTTC.

The chain carries TRBV29-1 and TRBJ1-2; D ambiguous. Trimming took 2 bases from V and 1 from J, leaving 8 bases between them. This CDR3 spans 13 amino acids. Germline CDR1 SQVTM, CDR2 ANQGSEA. The CDR3 loop reads CSVERYSNYGYTF. Here the CDR3 DNA reads TGCAGCGTTGAAAGGTACAGTAACTATGGCTACACCTTC.

This clonotype was counted a few times. The chain combines TRBV20-1 with TRBJ2-2; D is uncertain. The V and J ends lost 4 bases and 4 bases respectively, with 7 bases between them. In germline, CDR1 is DFQATT, CDR2 SNEGSKA (reference sequence). The CDR3 is 12 residues long. The DNA of the CDR3 is TGCAGTGCTACGACGGCCACCGGGGAGCTGTTTTTT. Its protein is CSATTATGELFF.

This clonotype was seen more than once but under ten times. The genes are TRBV20-1 and TRBJ1-3; D not certain. The CDR3 consists of 13 residues. Germline V lookup: CDR1 DFQATT, CDR2 SNEGSKA (reference sequence). The V end lost 3 bases, the J end lost 7 bases, and 13 bases lay between the germline ends. This chain's CDR3 is CSASLRGENTIYF. As DNA, the CDR3 is TGCAGTGCTAGCCTCCGGGGAGAGAACACCATATATTTT.

This clonotype was detected only a few times. The chain links TRBV2 to TRBJ1-1, with D hard to call. The V end was cut by 3 bases, the J end by 2 bases, with 10 bases between. The germline CDR1 and CDR2 sequences are SNHLY and FYNNEI. This CDR3 is 14 amino acids long. CDR3 region: CASSDLGINTEAFF. The CDR3, as DNA: TGTGCCAGCAGTGACTTAGGGATTAACACTGAAGCTTTCTTT.

In its sample, this clonotype was seen a few times. The chain couples TRBV7-2 to TRBJ2-3, with D perhaps matching TRBD2 (7 bases). V was shortened by 1 base and J by 4 bases, with 18 bases between the two germline ends. The germline V gene has CDR1 SGHTA and CDR2 FQGNSA. The CDR3 has 17 residues. CDR3 coding DNA: TGTGCCAGCAGCTTAGGTTTGGTGGGGGGGCCCGCAGATACGCAGTATTTT. Its protein product is CASSLGLVGGPADTQYF.

At least ten counts were recorded for this clonotype. The V gene is TRBV4-1, the J gene TRBJ2-5, with 10 bases lining up with TRBD2. The germline V gene has CDR1 MGHRA and CDR2 YSYEKL. Trimming took 4 bases from V and 3 from J; bases not matched to a gene: 5. This CDR3 has 15 residues. The CDR3 DNA follows: TGCGCCAGCAGCCGAATACTAGCGGGGAAAGAGACCCAGTACTTC. Amino acids: CASSRILAGKETQYF.

In this sample, this clonotype turned up a few times. The CDR3 reads CSARDHQGGQPQHF. The CDR3 DNA follows: TGCAGTGCTAGAGATCACCAGGGGGGGCAGCCCCAGCATTTT. The chain uses TRBV20-1 and TRBJ1-5, with 7 bases that match TRBD1. V shed 0 bases, J shed 7 bases, and the junction held 6 bases outside the gene matches. The CDR3 extends over 14 amino acids. Looked up from germline, CDR1 is DFQATT and CDR2 is SNEGSKA (reference sequence).

This clonotype was counted a few times. CDR3 DNA sequence: TGCGCCAGCAGCCAAGCAACTAATGAAAAACTGTTTTTT. Its translation: CASSQATNEKLFF. The V call is TRBV4-1, the J call TRBJ1-4; D remains ambiguous. Germline V CDR1 and CDR2: MGHRA, YSYEKL. This CDR3 is built from 13 residues. The ends were cut back, 1 base at V and 0 bases at J, with 0 bases in the middle.

Concerning this clonotype: With a much larger clone just one base away, this may be a read error. V gene TRBV5-4 combines with J gene TRBJ1-1; a weak D match, TRBD1 (6 bases). The length of the CDR3 is 14 residues. The germline V gene encodes CDR1 SGHNT and CDR2 YYREEE (reference sequence). Deletions cut 9 bases from V and 4 bases from J, with 19 bases between. CDR3 region: CAIGGQGSVTEAFF. The CDR3 DNA is TGTGCCATCGGCGGGCAGGGGTCGGTCACTGAAGCTTTCTTT.

This clonotype was observed a few times. V usage is TRBV7-3 and J usage is TRBJ2-1, with 11 bases that match TRBD2. V was pared by 5 bases and J by 5 bases, with 5 bases of the junction left unmatched. There are 15 residues in the CDR3. Per the germline V gene, CDR1 is SGHTA and CDR2 is FQGTGA. The CDR3 nucleotides read TGTGCCAGCAGCCCACTAGCGGGGGTGCACAATGAGCAGTTCTTC. Residues: CASSPLAGVHNEQFF.

The V and J genes are TRBV15 and TRBJ1-1; D gene unclear. From germline, CDR1 is LNHNV and CDR2 YYDKDF (reference sequence). V was cut by 1 base and J by 7 bases, with 10 bases left in between. CDR3 size: 13 residues. Here the CDR3 DNA reads TGTGCCACCAGCAGAGTTGGGGAAAGTGAAGCTTTCTTT. It is translated as CATSRVGESEAFF.

In this sample, this clonotype turned up a few times. The CDR3 loop is CAISESAGNYGYTF. For the CDR3, the DNA is TGTGCCATCAGTGAGAGTGCAGGAAACTATGGCTACACCTTC. This chain connects TRBV10-3 to TRBJ1-2; D remains unclear. The CDR3 covers 14 residues. The germline V and J ends were trimmed by 2 bases and 2 bases, with 9 bases remaining between them. Germline-derived CDR1 and CDR2 are ENHRY and SYGVKD.

Here the CDR3 DNA reads TGTGCCACCAGCAGAGTAGGGACAGGGGGGGGGATTCAGTACTTC. Amino acid sequence: CATSRVGTGGGIQYF. The chain couples TRBV15 to TRBJ2-4; 11 bases match TRBD1. J was trimmed by 10 bases and V by 1 base; bases with no gene match: 6. The CDR3 has 15 amino acids. The V gene's germline CDR1 is LNHNV and CDR2 YYDKDF (reference sequence).

The rearrangement joins TRBV2 to TRBJ2-2, with 8 bases that match TRBD2. The CDR3 extends over 13 amino acids. Germline values: CDR1 SNHLY, CDR2 FYNNEI. J lost 7 bases, V lost 5 bases, and 3 bases had no gene match. The CDR3 DNA follows: TGTGCCAGCAGTTTAGCGGGGCACGGGGAGCTGTTTTTT. Residues: CASSLAGHGELFF.

This clonotype was counted a few times. The chain joins TRBV7-2 to TRBJ2-4, with TRBD2 identical over 8 bases. V was clipped by 9 bases and J by 0 bases; unmatched bases: 7. This CDR3 has 15 residues. The germline gives CDR1 SGHTA, CDR2 FQGNSA. CDR3 sequence: CASSGGALAKNIQYF. In nucleotides, the CDR3 is TGTGCCAGTTCGGGGGGGGCACTAGCCAAAAACATTCAGTACTTC.

The J gene is TRBJ2-1, the V gene TRBV30; D remains ambiguous. V was trimmed by 6 bases and J by 3 bases, leaving 24 bases between them. The CDR3 loop spans 17 amino acids. Germline CDR1 is GTSNPN and CDR2 is SVGIG (reference sequence). In DNA form, the CDR3 reads TGTGCCTGTTCTGAATCGGGCTCCCTTCGGTTCTACAATGAGCAGTTCTTC. Its translation is CACSESGSLRFYNEQFF. Supplemented by reference TRBV30 and TRBJ2-1, the full variable domain reads SQTIHQWPATLVQPVGSPLSLECTVEGTSNPNLYWYRQAAGRGLQLLFYSVGIGQISSEVPQNLSASRPQDRQFILSSKKLLLSDSGFYLCACSESGSLRFYNEQFFGPGTRLTVL.

This clonotype was observed a handful of times. This chain connects TRBV9 to TRBJ1-5; maybe TRBD1 (5 bases). Trimming cost V 4 bases and J 8 bases, with 13 bases left between them. Germline V gene lookup returns CDR1 SGDLS and CDR2 YYNGEE. There are 13 residues in the CDR3. The CDR3 bases are TGTGCCAGCAGCACGAGGGGAGGGGAGCCCCAGCATTTT. Amino acids: CASSTRGGEPQHF.

This chain connects TRBV7-6 to TRBJ1-5; no clear D. Trimming left V 2 bases short and J 4 bases short, with 6 bases between. Germline V gene sequence: CDR1 SGHVS, CDR2 FNYEAQ. The length of the CDR3 is 13 residues. The CDR3 bases are TGTGCCAGCAGCTTACATGCGAATCAGCCCCAGCATTTT. This sequence encodes CASSLHANQPQHF. The full variable domain, rest sourced from reference TRBV7-6 and TRBJ1-5, is GAGVSQSPRYKVTKRGQDVALRCDPISGHVSLYWYRQALGQGPEFLTYFNYEAQQDKSGLPNDRFSAERPEGSISTLTIQRTEQRDSAMYRCASSLHANQPQHFGDGTRLSIL.

This clonotype was recorded at least ten times. This chain connects TRBV5-6 to TRBJ2-1; 7 nucleotides line up with TRBD1. Looked up from germline, CDR1 is SGHDT and CDR2 is YYEEEE. V dropped 1 base and J dropped 5; count of bases not matched to a gene: 6. CDR3 size: 15 residues. The CDR3 loop reads CASSLLVQGHNEQFF. The CDR3 DNA reads as TGTGCCAGCAGCTTGCTTGTACAGGGGCACAATGAGCAGTTCTTC.